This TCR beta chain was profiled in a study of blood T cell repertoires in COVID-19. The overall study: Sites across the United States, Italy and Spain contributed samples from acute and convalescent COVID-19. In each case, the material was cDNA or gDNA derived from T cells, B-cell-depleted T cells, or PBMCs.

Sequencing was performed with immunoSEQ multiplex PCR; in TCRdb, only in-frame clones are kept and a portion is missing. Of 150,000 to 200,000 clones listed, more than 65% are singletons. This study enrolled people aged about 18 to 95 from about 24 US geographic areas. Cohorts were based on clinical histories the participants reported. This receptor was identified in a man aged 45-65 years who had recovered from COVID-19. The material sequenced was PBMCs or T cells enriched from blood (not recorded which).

The CDR3 sequence: CASSQQGRETQYF. As DNA, the CDR3 is TGTGCCAGCAGCCAACAGGGAAGAGAGACCCAGTACTTC. V gene TRBV14 combines with J gene TRBJ2-5, with D tentatively TRBD1 (5 bases). The V gene lost 2 bases and the J gene lost 4 bases, with 8 bases spanning the gap. This CDR3 region has 13 residues. The germline V gene encodes CDR1 SGHDN and CDR2 FVKESK.